Listed here is a single T cell receptor beta chain. This entry belongs to a study of blood T cell repertoires in COVID-19. Study information: Sites in the United States, Italy and Spain provided acute and convalescent COVID-19 samples. From T cells, B-cell-depleted T cells, or PBMCs came the material, which was cDNA or gDNA.

In the original workflow: Amplifying reference gene primers gave estimates of nucleated cell counts. Sequencing was performed with immunoSEQ multiplex PCR; in TCRdb, only in-frame clones are kept and a portion is missing. The DNA gave D and trimming, while V, J and clone size come from that table. The sample lists approximately 140,000 clones; about 86% were seen once. V shed 6 bases, J shed 4 bases, and the junction held 7 bases outside the gene matches. The CDR3 is 15 residues long. Looked up from germline, CDR1 is MDHEN and CDR2 is SYDVKM. This sequence joins TRBV28 and TRBJ2-2; 8 nucleotides align to TRBD1. The sequence derives from a man in his sixties or seventies with acute or convalescent COVID-19. The specimen sequenced was peripheral blood. The CDR3 is CASSPGDRPTGELFF. CDR3 DNA sequence: TGTGCCAGCAGCCCCGGGGACAGGCCCACCGGGGAGCTGTTTTTT.